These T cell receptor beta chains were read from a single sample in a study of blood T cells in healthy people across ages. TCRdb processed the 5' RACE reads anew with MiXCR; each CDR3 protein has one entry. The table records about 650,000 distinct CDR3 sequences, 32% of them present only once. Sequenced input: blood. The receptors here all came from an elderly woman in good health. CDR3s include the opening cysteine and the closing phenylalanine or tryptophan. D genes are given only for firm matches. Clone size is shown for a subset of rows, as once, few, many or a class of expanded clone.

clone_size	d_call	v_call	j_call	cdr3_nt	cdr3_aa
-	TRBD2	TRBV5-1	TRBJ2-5	TGCGCCAGCAGCTGGGGACTAGCGGGGGGGCCGGGGCAAGAGACCCAGTACTTC	CASSWGLAGGPGQETQYF
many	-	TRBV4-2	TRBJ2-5	TGTGCCAGCAGCCAAGAAGGGTATACCCAAGAGACCCAGTACTTC	CASSQEGYTQETQYF
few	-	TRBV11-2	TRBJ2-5	TGTGCCAGCAGGAGACAGGAACAAGAGACCCAGTACTTC	CASRRQEQETQYF
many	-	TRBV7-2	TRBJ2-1	TGTGCCAGCAGCTTAGCCCCCGGGGATTACCGGGGAAATGAGCAGTTCTTC	CASSLAPGDYRGNEQFF
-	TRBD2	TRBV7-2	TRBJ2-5	TGTGCCAGCAGCCAGGATCGGCTAGCGGGGGCGTCCCAGTACTTC	CASSQDRLAGASQYF
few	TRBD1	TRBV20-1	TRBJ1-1	TGCAGTGCTAGATTATTGACAGGGATAAACACTGAAGCTTTCTTT	CSARLLTGINTEAFF
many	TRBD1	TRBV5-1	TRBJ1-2	TGCGCCAGCAGCTTCCCGGGACAGGGTTATGGCTACACCTTC	CASSFPGQGYGYTF
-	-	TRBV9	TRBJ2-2	TGTGCCAGCAGCTCCCGCGCGAGCCTTAACACCGGGGAGCTGTTTTTT	CASSSRASLNTGELFF
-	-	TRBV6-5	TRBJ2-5	TGTGCCACGAAGGATAGAAACCAAGAGACCCAGTACTTC	CATKDRNQETQYF
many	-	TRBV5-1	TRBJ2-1	TGCGCCAGCAGCTTGAGGGCGGACACCGCCTACTCCTACAATGAGCAGTTCTTC	CASSLRADTAYSYNEQFF
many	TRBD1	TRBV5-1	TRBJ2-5	TGCGCCAGCACCCAGACAGGGATTCGTCAAGAGACCCAGTACTTC	CASTQTGIRQETQYF
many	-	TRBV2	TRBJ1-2	TGTGCCAGCCGCGGGCATCAAGCTAACTATGGCTACACCTTC	CASRGHQANYGYTF
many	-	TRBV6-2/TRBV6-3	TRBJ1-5	TGTGCCAGCAGTTTCCCGACAGTGGGAAGCAATCAGCCCCAGCATTTT	CASSFPTVGSNQPQHF
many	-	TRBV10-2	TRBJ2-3	TGCGCCAGCAGTGATATGTCAGGCAGGGGAACAGATACGCAGTATTTT	CASSDMSGRGTDTQYF
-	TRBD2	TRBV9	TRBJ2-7	TGTGCCAGCAGCGTGGCTAGCGGGACCTACAATGAGCAGTACTTC	CASSVASGTYNEQYF
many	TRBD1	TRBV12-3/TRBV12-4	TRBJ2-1	TGTGCCAGCAGTTTTCGGTTAGGGACAGGGAGAGGGGATGAGCAGTTCTTC	CASSFRLGTGRGDEQFF
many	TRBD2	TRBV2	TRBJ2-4	TGTGCCAGCAGTGAACGGACTAGCGGGGGTGCCTCCAAAAACATTCAGTACTTC	CASSERTSGGASKNIQYF
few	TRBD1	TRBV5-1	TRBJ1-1	TGCGCCAGCAGCTGGGGGGACAGGGTTGACACTGAAGCTTTCTTT	CASSWGDRVDTEAFF
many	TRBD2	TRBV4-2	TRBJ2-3	TGTGCCAGCAGCCAAGAAGGCGGGGGAGGCACAGATACGCAGTATTTT	CASSQEGGGGTDTQYF
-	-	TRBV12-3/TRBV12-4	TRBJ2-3	TGTGCCAGCAGTTTAGCGAGGCAGGGCCGAACAGATGCGCAGTATTTT	CASSLARQGRTDAQYF
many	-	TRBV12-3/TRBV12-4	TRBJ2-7	TGTGCCAGCAGTCCCACGCAGGGAGCCTACGAGCAGTACTTC	CASSPTQGAYEQYF
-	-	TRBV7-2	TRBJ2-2	TGTGCCAGCAGACGTAACAGGGCCACCGGGGAGCTGTTTTTT	CASRRNRATGELFF
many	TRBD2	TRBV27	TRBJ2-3	TGTGCCAGCAGTCCCAGCGGGGGGTTAAGGGATACGCAGTATTTT	CASSPSGGLRDTQYF
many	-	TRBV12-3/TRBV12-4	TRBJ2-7	TGTGCCGTCGGAACCTACGAGCAGTACTTC	CAVGTYEQYF
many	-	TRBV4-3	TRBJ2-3	TGCGCCAGCAGCCAAACTGGGTCTAGCACAGATACGCAGTATTTT	CASSQTGSSTDTQYF
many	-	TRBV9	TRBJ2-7	TGTGCCAGCAGCGTAGGCGCTAAGGCGGATCACCCCTACGAGCAGTACTTC	CASSVGAKADHPYEQYF
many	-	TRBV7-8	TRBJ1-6	TGTGCCAGCAGCTTAAACCGGTTGGGGGGGACACCCCTCCACTTT	CASSLNRLGGTPLHF
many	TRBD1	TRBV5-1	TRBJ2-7	TGCGCCAGCAGCTGGGGACAGGGAGAGTCCTACGAGCAGTACTTC	CASSWGQGESYEQYF
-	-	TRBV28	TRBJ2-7	TGTGCCAGCAGCCGGATAGGGCAGTACTTC	CASSRIGQYF
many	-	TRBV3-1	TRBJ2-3	TGTGCCAGCAGCCAAGGGAGACTAACAGATACGCAGTATTTT	CASSQGRLTDTQYF
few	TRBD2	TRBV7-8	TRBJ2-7	TGTGCCAGCAGCTTGACTAGCGGGGGGCTGAACCCCAAGTCGTACTTC	CASSLTSGGLNPKSYF
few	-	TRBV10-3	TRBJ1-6	TGTGCCATCAGTGAGGGGGTGAGGGGGGTCGGCAATAATTCACCCCTCCACTTT	CAISEGVRGVGNNSPLHF
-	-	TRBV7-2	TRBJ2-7	TGTGCCAGCAGCGGAACTCCGGGGTTCAACCCCTACGAGCAGTACTTC	CASSGTPGFNPYEQYF
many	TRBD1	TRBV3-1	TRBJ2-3	TGTGCCAGCGGGACAGTCCTTACGCAGTATTTT	CASGTVLTQYF
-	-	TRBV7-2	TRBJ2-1	TGTGCCAGCACCGAAGACAGCCCTAAGTACAATGAGCAGTTCTTC	CASTEDSPKYNEQFF
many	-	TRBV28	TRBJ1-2	TGTGCCAGCACCCATGGGGCGGGGTATGGCTACACCTTC	CASTHGAGYGYTF
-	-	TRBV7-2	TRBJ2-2	TGTGCCAGCAGCTTACCTACCCTGGCAGGGGTCACCGGGGAGCTGTTTTTT	CASSLPTLAGVTGELFF
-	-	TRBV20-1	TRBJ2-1	TGCAGTGCTGGACTGGCAGGGTACAATGAGCAGTTCTTC	CSAGLAGYNEQFF
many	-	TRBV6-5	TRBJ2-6	TGTGCGGGGGGTACTGGGGCCAACGTCCTGACTTTC	CAGGTGANVLTF
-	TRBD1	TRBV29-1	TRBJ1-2	TGCAGCGTTGACCGCCGGGACAGGGGTGATACTATCTATAGCTACACCTTC	CSVDRRDRGDTIYSYTF
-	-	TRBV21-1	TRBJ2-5	TGTGCCAGCAGCAAAGCCATTAGCGGGAGAAAGACCCAGTACTTC	CASSKAISGRKTQYF
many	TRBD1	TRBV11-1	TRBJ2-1	TGTGCCAGCAGCTTAGTCTTTACAGGGGGCGCGTACAATGAGCAGTTCTTC	CASSLVFTGGAYNEQFF
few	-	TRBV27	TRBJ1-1	TGTGCCAGCAGTTACCTAGACAGGAACACTGAAGCTTTCTTT	CASSYLDRNTEAFF
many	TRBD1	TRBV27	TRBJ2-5	TGTGCCAGCAGTTCACAGGGGACAGCCCAAGAGACCCAGTACTTC	CASSSQGTAQETQYF
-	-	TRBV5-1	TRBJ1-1	TGCGCCAGCACTCGGGACGGATACATGAACACTGGAGCTTTCTTT	CASTRDGYMNTGAFF
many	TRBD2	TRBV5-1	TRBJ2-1	TGCGCCAGCAGCCTAGCGGGGGGTACTCCCGATGAGCAGTTCTTC	CASSLAGGTPDEQFF
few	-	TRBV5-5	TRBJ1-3	TGTGCCAGCAGCTTGCCTCATGGAAACACCATATATTTT	CASSLPHGNTIYF
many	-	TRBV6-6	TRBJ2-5	TGTGCCAGCCGTTTATCCACAGGGTCACAGTACTTC	CASRLSTGSQYF
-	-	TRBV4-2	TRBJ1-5	TGTGCCAGCAGCCAAGATGGGCAGAGCAATCAGCCCCAGCATTTT	CASSQDGQSNQPQHF
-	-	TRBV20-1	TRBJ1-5	TGCAGTGCTTGGGGTAGAGACGACGGTCAGCCCCAGCATTTT	CSAWGRDDGQPQHF
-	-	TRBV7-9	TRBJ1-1	TGTGCCAGCAGCTTAGCAGGGGGGGCCCTCGCTGAAGCTTTCTTT	CASSLAGGALAEAFF
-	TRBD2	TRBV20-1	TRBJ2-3	TGCAGTGCTAGAAGGCCCGGGACTAGCGGCACAGATACGCAGTATTTT	CSARRPGTSGTDTQYF
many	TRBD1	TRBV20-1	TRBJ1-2	TGCAGTGCAACCGGGCAGGGGGCCATCTATGGCTACACCTTC	CSATGQGAIYGYTF